A single TCR beta chain is shown here with its context. Its target is not known. PCR was run on genomic DNA. A primer set of 30 forward and 13 reverse primers amplified the CDR3. TCRdb fed the multiplex PCR reads into MiXCR, producing one record per CDR3 protein. In the table there are around 300,000 distinct CDR3 sequences, roughly 44% of which are singletons. This entry is derived from a study of type 1 and type 2 diabetes patients. The CDR3 consists of 14 residues. Trimming removed 4 bases from V and 4 bases from J; junction bases left unmatched: 6. The germline V gene has CDR1 LNHDA and CDR2 SQIVND (reference sequence). Each participant gave about 10 milliliters of peripheral blood. Study-level findings and limits: Some HECs seen only in T1D might also appear in more T2D or control samples.

The chain couples TRBV19 to TRBJ1-2, with TRBD1 matching over 7 bases. The sequence was collected from a man younger than 35 with type 2 diabetes. Sequencing was carried out using peripheral blood mononuclear cells (PBMCs). CDR3 protein: CASSTGTAAYGYTF. The CDR3, as DNA: TGTGCCAGTAGTACCGGGACAGCAGCCTATGGCTACACCTTC.